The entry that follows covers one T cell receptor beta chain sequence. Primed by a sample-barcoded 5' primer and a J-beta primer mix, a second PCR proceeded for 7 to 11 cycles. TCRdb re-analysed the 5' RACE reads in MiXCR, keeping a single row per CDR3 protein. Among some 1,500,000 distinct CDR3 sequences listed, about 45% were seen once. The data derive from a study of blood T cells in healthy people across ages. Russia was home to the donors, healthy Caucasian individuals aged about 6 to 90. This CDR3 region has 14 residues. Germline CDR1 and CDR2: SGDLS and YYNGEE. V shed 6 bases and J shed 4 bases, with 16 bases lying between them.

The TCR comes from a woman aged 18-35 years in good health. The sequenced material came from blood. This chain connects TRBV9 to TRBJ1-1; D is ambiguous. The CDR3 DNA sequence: TGTGCCAGCACCGAAGGGTTGGGGAGCACTGAAGCTTTCTTT. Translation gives CASTEGLGSTEAFF. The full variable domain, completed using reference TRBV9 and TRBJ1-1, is DSGVTQTPKHLITATGQRVTLRCSPRSGDLSVYWYQQSLDQGLQFLIQYYNGEERAKGNILERFSAQQFPDLHSELNLSSLELGDSALYFCASTEGLGSTEAFFGQGTRLTVV.